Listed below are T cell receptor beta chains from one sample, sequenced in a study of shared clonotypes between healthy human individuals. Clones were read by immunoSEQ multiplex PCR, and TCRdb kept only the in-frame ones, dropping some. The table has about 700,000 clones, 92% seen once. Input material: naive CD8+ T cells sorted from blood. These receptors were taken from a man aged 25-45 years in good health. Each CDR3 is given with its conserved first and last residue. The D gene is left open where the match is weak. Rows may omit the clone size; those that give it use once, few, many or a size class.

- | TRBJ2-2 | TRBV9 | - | CASSVGTGELFF | TGTGCCAGCAGCGTTGGCACCGGGGAGCTGTTTTTT
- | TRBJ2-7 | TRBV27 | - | CASSVGDEQYF | TGTGCCAGCAGCGTAGGGGACGAGCAGTACTTC
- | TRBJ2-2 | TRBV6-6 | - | CASSYLGGTGELFF | TGTGCCAGCAGTTACTTGGGGGGAACCGGGGAGCTGTTTTTT
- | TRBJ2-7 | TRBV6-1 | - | CASSDRYREDEQYF | TGTGCCAGCAGTGATCGGTACAGGGAGGACGAGCAGTACTTC
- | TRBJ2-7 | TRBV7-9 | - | CASSFPGLSYEQYF | TGTGCCAGCAGCTTCCCAGGGCTCTCCTACGAGCAGTACTTC
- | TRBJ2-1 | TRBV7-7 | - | CASSLVPRDIEQFF | TGTGCCAGCAGCTTAGTCCCGCGGGACATAGAGCAGTTCTTC
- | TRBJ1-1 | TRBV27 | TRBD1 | CASSPGQGNTEAFF | TGTGCCAGCAGTCCCGGACAGGGGAACACTGAAGCTTTCTTT
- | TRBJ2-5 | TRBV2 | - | CASSEGPRDWETQYF | TGTGCCAGCAGTGAAGGTCCGCGGGATTGGGAGACCCAGTACTTC
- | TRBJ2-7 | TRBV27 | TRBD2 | CASSSMAASGRPSSYEQYF | TGTGCCAGCAGTTCTATGGCGGCTAGCGGGAGGCCGAGCTCCTACGAGCAGTACTTC
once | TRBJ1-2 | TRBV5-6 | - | CASSLGSGTQGYTF | TGTGCCAGCAGCTTGGGGTCGGGTACCCAAGGCTACACCTTC
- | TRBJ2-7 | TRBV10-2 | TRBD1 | CASSESWDRASYEQYF | TGCGCCAGCAGTGAGTCTTGGGACAGGGCCTCCTACGAGCAGTACTTC
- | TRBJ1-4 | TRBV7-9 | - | CASSDSDGKGNEKLFF | TGTGCCAGCAGCGATTCAGACGGGAAGGGGAATGAAAAACTGTTTTTT
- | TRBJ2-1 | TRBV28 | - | CASSLYGSEQFF | TGTGCCAGCAGTTTGTACGGGAGTGAGCAGTTCTTC
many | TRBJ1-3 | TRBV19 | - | CASASSSGNTIYF | TGTGCCAGTGCTTCGAGCTCTGGAAACACCATATATTTT
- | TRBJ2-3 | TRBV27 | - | CASSPFITDTQYF | TGTGCCAGCAGCCCTTTTATAACAGATACGCAGTATTTT
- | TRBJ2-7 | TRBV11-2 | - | CASSLAGISYEQYF | TGTGCCAGCAGCTTAGCAGGAATCTCCTACGAGCAGTACTTC
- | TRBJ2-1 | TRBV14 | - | CASSQAPTGSSYNEQFF | TGTGCCAGCAGCCAAGCACCTACGGGGAGCTCCTACAATGAGCAGTTCTTC
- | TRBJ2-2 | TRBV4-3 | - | CASSQNRDLGRELFF | TGCGCCAGCAGCCAGAACAGGGACCTGGGCAGGGAGCTGTTTTTT
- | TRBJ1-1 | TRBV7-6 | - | CASSPAGGEAFF | TGTGCCAGCAGCCCCGCCGGGGGTGAAGCTTTCTTT
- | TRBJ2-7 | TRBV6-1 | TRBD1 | CASSEAGTGPDYEQYF | TGTGCCAGCAGTGAAGCTGGGACAGGCCCCGACTACGAGCAGTACTTC
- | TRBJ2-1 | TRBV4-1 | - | CASSQTLAHYNEQFF | TGCGCCAGCAGCCAAACTCTAGCTCACTACAATGAGCAGTTCTTC
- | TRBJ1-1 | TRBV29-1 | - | CSVVDGNTEAFF | TGCAGCGTCGTCGACGGGAACACTGAAGCTTTCTTT
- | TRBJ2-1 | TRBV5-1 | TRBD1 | CASRTGEQFF | TGCGCCAGCCGGACAGGCGAGCAGTTCTTC
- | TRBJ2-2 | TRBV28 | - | CASSFDASNTGELFF | TGTGCCAGCAGTTTTGATGCTTCGAACACCGGGGAGCTGTTTTTT
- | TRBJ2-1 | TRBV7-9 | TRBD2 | CATTEGPGRRVSDEQFF | TGTGCCACCACGGAGGGTCCCGGGAGGAGGGTTTCCGATGAGCAGTTCTTC
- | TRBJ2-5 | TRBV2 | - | CASRGEVGQETQYF | TGTGCCAGCCGCGGGGAAGTCGGCCAAGAGACCCAGTACTTC
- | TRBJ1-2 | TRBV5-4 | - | CASSPREFRFSGYTF | TGTGCCAGCAGCCCCCGGGAATTCAGGTTCTCTGGCTACACCTTC
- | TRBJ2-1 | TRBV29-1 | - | CSVVRTGRNEQFF | TGCAGCGTTGTTCGCACAGGGAGGAATGAGCAGTTCTTC
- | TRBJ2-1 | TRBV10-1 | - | CASSDGAVWAYNEQFF | TGCGCCAGCAGTGATGGGGCAGTCTGGGCCTACAATGAGCAGTTCTTC
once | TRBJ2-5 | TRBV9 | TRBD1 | CASSVWDSQETQYF | TGTGCCAGCAGCGTTTGGGACAGCCAAGAGACCCAGTACTTC
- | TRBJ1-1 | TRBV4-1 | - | CASSHQDRNTEAFF | TGCGCCAGCAGCCACCAGGACCGGAACACTGAAGCTTTCTTT
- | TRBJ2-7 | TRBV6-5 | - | CASGTRSYEQYF | TGTGCCAGCGGAACACGCTCCTACGAGCAGTACTTC
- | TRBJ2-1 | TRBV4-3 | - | CASSQDSDEQFF | TGCGCCAGCAGCCAAGACTCAGATGAGCAGTTCTTC
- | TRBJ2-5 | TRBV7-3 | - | CASSLWAVREETQYF | TGTGCCAGCAGCTTATGGGCAGTCAGGGAAGAGACCCAGTACTTC
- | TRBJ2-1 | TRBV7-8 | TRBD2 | CASSLRLAGELYNEQFF | TGTGCCAGCAGCCTCCGACTAGCGGGAGAGCTATACAATGAGCAGTTCTTC
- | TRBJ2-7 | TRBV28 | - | CASSPGHSYEQYF | TGTGCCAGCAGTCCCGGACACTCCTACGAGCAGTACTTC
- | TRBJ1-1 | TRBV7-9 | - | CASSLDSTEAFF | TGTGCCAGCAGCCTCGACAGCACTGAAGCTTTCTTT
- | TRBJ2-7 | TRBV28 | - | CASSLGPLRYEQYF | TGTGCCAGCAGTCTCGGGCCACTACGCTACGAGCAGTACTTC
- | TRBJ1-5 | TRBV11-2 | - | CASSPVTGGNQPQHF | TGTGCCAGCAGCCCCGTTACAGGCGGCAATCAGCCCCAGCATTTT
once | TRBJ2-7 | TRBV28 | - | CASRPLSQGTYEQYF | TGTGCCAGCAGACCACTTAGTCAGGGGACCTACGAGCAGTACTTC
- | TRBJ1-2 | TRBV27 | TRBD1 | CASSPSDRGQLGYTF | TGTGCCAGCAGTCCCTCGGACAGGGGGCAGCTTGGCTACACCTTC
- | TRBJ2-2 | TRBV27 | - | CASSSLGYTGELFF | TGTGCCAGCAGTTCGTTGGGCTACACCGGGGAGCTGTTTTTT
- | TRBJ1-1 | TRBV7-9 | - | CASSPSSEAFF | TGTGCCAGCAGCCCCAGCAGTGAAGCTTTCTTT
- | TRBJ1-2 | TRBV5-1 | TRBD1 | CASSLGGQGILANYGYTF | TGCGCCAGCAGCTTGGGGGGACAGGGTATCCTCGCTAACTATGGCTACACCTTC
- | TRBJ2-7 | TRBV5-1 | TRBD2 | CASSAGDGEINEQYF | TGCGCCAGCAGCGCGGGGGACGGAGAAATCAACGAGCAGTACTTC
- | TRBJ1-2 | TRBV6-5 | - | CASRGGENYGYTF | TGTGCCAGCAGGGGAGGGGAAAACTATGGCTACACCTTC
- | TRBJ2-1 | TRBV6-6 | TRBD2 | CASSPLAGAYNEQFF | TGTGCCAGCAGTCCTTTAGCGGGAGCCTACAATGAGCAGTTCTTC
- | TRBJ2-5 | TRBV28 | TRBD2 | CASSLRALAGKETQYF | TGTGCCAGCAGTTTAAGAGCTCTAGCGGGGAAAGAGACCCAGTACTTC
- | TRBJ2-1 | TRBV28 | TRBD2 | CASGTFELAADTMGQFF | TGTGCCAGCGGAACTTTTGAACTAGCGGCAGACACTATGGGGCAGTTCTTC
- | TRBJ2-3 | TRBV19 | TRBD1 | CASSRTGSATPFTDTQYF | TGTGCCAGTAGTAGGACAGGCAGCGCAACGCCCTTCACAGATACGCAGTATTTT
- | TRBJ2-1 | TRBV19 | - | CASSIVYNEQFF | TGTGCCAGTAGTATAGTGTACAATGAGCAGTTCTTC